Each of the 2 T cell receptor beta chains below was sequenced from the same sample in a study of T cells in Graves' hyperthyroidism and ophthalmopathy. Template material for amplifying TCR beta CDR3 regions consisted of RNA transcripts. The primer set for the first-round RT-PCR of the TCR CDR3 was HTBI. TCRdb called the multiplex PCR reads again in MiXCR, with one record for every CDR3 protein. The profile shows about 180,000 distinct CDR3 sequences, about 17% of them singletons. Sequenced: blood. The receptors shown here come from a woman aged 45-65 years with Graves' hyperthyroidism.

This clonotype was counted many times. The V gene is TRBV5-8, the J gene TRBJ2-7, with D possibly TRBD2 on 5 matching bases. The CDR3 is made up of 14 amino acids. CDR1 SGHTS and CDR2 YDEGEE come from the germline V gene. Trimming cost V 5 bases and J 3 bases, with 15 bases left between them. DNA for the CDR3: TGTGCCAGCAGAACTAGGAAGGGTCACTACGAGCAGTACTTC. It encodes CASRTRKGHYEQYF.

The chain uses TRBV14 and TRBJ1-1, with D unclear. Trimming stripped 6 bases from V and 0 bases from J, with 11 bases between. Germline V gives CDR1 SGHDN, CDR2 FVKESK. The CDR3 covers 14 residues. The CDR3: CASRPLSMNTEAFF. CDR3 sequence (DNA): TGTGCCAGCAGGCCGCTTTCTATGAACACTGAAGCTTTCTTT.